The 26 T cell receptor beta chains listed next were all sequenced from one sample in a study of a mutant IDH1 vaccine in newly diagnosed glioma. These receptors' antigens are unknown. The sample's time point: week 35, safety follow-up. Vaccine doses each comprised 300 ug of mutant IDH1 20-mer peptide, with topical imiquimod. The table came from immunoSEQ multiplex PCR; TCRdb's copy has only in-frame clones and leaves some out. The table has roughly 32,000 clones, around 77% seen once. The material was PBMCs, obtained from a glioma patient whose treatment included an IDH1 peptide vaccine. Source of these receptors: a man aged 40-50 years with glioma. Some clones in this sample may be carry-over from other donors' samples.

This chain links TRBV30 with TRBJ1-1; 9 bases line up with TRBD1. This CDR3 contains 13 residues. Germline CDR1 is GTSNPN and CDR2 is SVGIG (reference sequence). The V and J ends lost 3 bases and 6 bases, in that order; junction bases with no gene match: 5. This CDR3 is CAWRAQGAPEAFF. CDR3 nucleotides: TGTGCCTGGAGGGCACAGGGGGCCCCTGAAGCTTTCTTT.

The J gene is TRBJ2-3, the V gene TRBV19; tentative D call: TRBD2 (7 bases). The CDR3 has 14 residues. Germline-derived CDR1 and CDR2 are LNHDA and SQIVND (reference sequence). The V end lost 7 bases, the J end lost 4 bases, and 15 bases lay between the germline ends. As DNA, the CDR3 is TGTGCCAGTACCAGAGGGGGGGGGCCAGATACGCAGTATTTT. Encoded protein: CASTRGGGPDTQYF.

This clone was picked up a small number of times. The J gene is TRBJ1-6, the V gene TRBV9, with D tentatively TRBD1 (6 bases). The germline gives CDR1 SGDLS, CDR2 YYNGEE. The CDR3 sequence is 15 residues long. Trimming shortened V by 0 bases and J by 8 bases, and 12 bases separated the two germline ends. This CDR3 is CASSVDTGFDSPLHF. The CDR3 nucleotides are TGTGCCAGCAGCGTAGATACAGGGTTCGATTCACCCCTCCACTTT.

The table lists this clone with a count of one. J is TRBJ1-5 and V is TRBV7-2; no firm D call. V was trimmed by 1 base and J by 3 bases, leaving 4 bases between them. From germline, CDR1 is SGHTA and CDR2 FQGNSA. The CDR3 extends over 13 amino acids. The chain's CDR3 is CASSLDLNQPQHF. The CDR3 DNA reads as TGTGCCAGCAGCTTAGACCTCAATCAGCCCCAGCATTTT.

This rearrangement joins TRBV21-1 to TRBJ2-2; the table's TRBD1 call for D was not verified on the DNA. TRBV21-1 is noted as a pseudogene. This CDR3 has 18 amino acids. The CDR3 DNA is TGTGCCAGCAGCAAAGATGGTGTTGGGCAGGGGGAACCCGGGGAGCTGTTTTTT. Its protein product is CASSKDGVGQGEPGELFF.

V and J are TRBV6-1 and TRBJ1-6; D may be TRBD1 (6 bases). Trimming left V 5 bases short and J 5 bases short, with 7 bases between. The CDR3 contains 13 residues. Germline CDR1 is MNHNS and CDR2 is SASEGT. In DNA, the CDR3 is TGTGCCAGCAGTACAGGGAATAATTCACCCCTCCACTTT. It yields the protein CASSTGNNSPLHF.

V and J are TRBV5-1 and TRBJ2-1; maybe TRBD2 (6 bases). Germline CDR1 and CDR2: SGHRS and YFSETQ. The CDR3 loop spans 15 amino acids. The V end was cut by 4 bases, the J end by 6 bases, with 17 bases between. CDR3 coding DNA: TGCGCCAGCAGCCCTGCCTTGATCGGGGGCAATGAGCAGTTCTTC. It translates to CASSPALIGGNEQFF.

This clone was seen only a few times. The chain links TRBV7-6 to TRBJ1-1; the match to TRBD1 covers 7 bases. The CDR3 runs 17 residues. V trimming: 4 bases; J trimming: 0 bases; junction bases outside the gene matches: 11. Germline CDR1 and CDR2: SGHVS and FNYEAQ. CDR3: CASSYMTGREMNTEAFF. The CDR3, as DNA: TGTGCCAGCAGCTATATGACAGGGCGTGAAATGAACACTGAAGCTTTCTTT.

The V gene is TRBV15, the J gene TRBJ2-7, with D possibly matching TRBD1 (6 bases). Germline V gives CDR1 LNHNV, CDR2 YYDKDF (reference sequence). The CDR3 contains 14 residues. Trimming stripped 0 bases from V and 4 bases from J, with 10 bases between. Here the CDR3 reads CATSRDRGTYEQYF. CDR3 DNA sequence: TGTGCCACCAGCAGAGACAGGGGAACTTACGAGCAGTACTTC.

V usage is TRBV11-1 and J usage is TRBJ2-6; D uncertain. CDR1 is SGHAT and CDR2 is FQDESV in the germline V gene (reference sequence). There are 14 residues in the CDR3. Trimming took off 1 base at V and 1 base at J, with 2 bases between the two ends. As DNA, the CDR3 is TGTGCCAGCAGCTTAGAGTCTGGGGCCAACGTCCTGACTTTC. Residues: CASSLESGANVLTF.

The chain has TRBV11-3 and TRBJ2-2; unclear D gene. This CDR3 region has 11 residues. V lost 8 bases and J lost 6, with 7 bases in between. Germline V gene lookup returns CDR1 SGHNT and CDR2 YENEEA. The CDR3 DNA sequence: TGTGCCAGCCGTGACGCCGGGGAGCTGTTTTTT. It yields the protein CASRDAGELFF.

The chain uses TRBV29-1 and TRBJ1-3; D uncertain. Germline V gene data show CDR1 as SQVTM and CDR2 as ANQGSEA. The CDR3 is 11 amino acids. Trimming cost V 4 bases and J 4 bases, with 5 bases left between them. CDR3 nucleotides: TGCAGCGTTGCCTCCGGAAACACCATATATTTT. Encoded protein: CSVASGNTIYF. Full variable domain (rest looked up from reference TRBV29-1 and TRBJ1-3): SAVISQKPSRDICQRGTSLTIQCQVDSQVTMMFWYRQQPGQSLTLIATANQGSEATYESGFVIDKFPISRPNLTFSTLTVSNMSPEDSSIYLCSVASGNTIYFGEGSWLTVV.

This clone appeared a few times. This rearrangement joins TRBV6-5 to TRBJ1-1, with D possibly being TRBD1 (5 bases). Germline V gives CDR1 MNHEY, CDR2 SVGAGI. The CDR3 is made up of 13 amino acids. Trimming took 6 bases from V and 4 from J, leaving 12 bases between them. The CDR3 DNA follows: TGTGCCAGCAGACCCTACGGGGGCACTGAAGCTTTCTTT. Its translation is CASRPYGGTEAFF.

V gene TRBV7-2 combines with J gene TRBJ1-4, with D possibly TRBD1 on 6 matching bases. Looked up from germline, CDR1 is SGHTA and CDR2 is FQGNSA. The CDR3 has 16 amino acids. V shed 6 bases and J shed 6 bases, with 20 bases lying between them. CDR3 DNA sequence: TGTGCCAGCAGTTCTCCCTCCGGGACACCTTATGAAAAACTGTTTTTT. Translated: CASSSPSGTPYEKLFF.

This chain joins TRBV29-1 and TRBJ1-2; 8 bases are a match to TRBD1. After removal of 1 base from V and 8 bases from J, the junction contained 12 bases not matched to a gene. The CDR3 length is 15 residues. Germline V gives CDR1 SQVTM, CDR2 ANQGSEA. CDR3 loop: CSVEGRQGTQEGYTF. The CDR3 DNA sequence: TGCAGCGTTGAAGGACGACAGGGGACACAGGAGGGCTACACCTTC.

The chain recombines TRBV6-1 with TRBJ2-3; no firm D call. The CDR3 totals 16 residues. V was cut by 2 bases and J by 1 base, with 13 bases left in between. Germline CDR1 reads MNHNS; CDR2 reads SASEGT. The DNA of the CDR3 is TGTGCCAGCAGTGAACCATGGTCTCTACGCACAGATACGCAGTATTTT. Translated, it gives CASSEPWSLRTDTQYF.

The chain joins TRBV11-2 to TRBJ2-3, with D uncertain. The germline V gene has CDR1 SGHAT and CDR2 FQNNGV. V lost 4 bases to trimming and J lost 1 base, with 9 bases between them. The length of the CDR3 is 14 residues. The CDR3 DNA reads TGTGCCAGCAGCTCACTACTCGGCACAGATACGCAGTATTTT. It specifies CASSSLLGTDTQYF. The full variable domain, in which reference TRBV11-2 and TRBJ2-3 provide the parts outside the CDR3, is EAGVAQSPRYKIIEKRQSVAFWCNPISGHATLYWYQQILGQGPKLLIQFQNNGVVDDSQLPKDRFSAERLKGVDSTLKIQPAKLEDSAVYLCASSSLLGTDTQYFGPGTRLTVL.

The genes are TRBV5-1 and TRBJ1-6; 7 nucleotides agree with TRBD1. The CDR3 is 15 residues long. The V segment lost 0 bases and the J segment 8 bases; nucleotides outside the gene matches: 5. The germline V gene encodes CDR1 SGHRS and CDR2 YFSETQ. CDR3 in amino acids: CASSLGDSNYSPLHF. The CDR3 nucleotides read TGCGCCAGCAGCTTGGGGGACAGCAACTATTCACCCCTCCACTTT. Together with reference TRBV5-1 and TRBJ1-6, the CDR3 gives the full variable domain: KAGVTQTPRYLIKTRGQQVTLSCSPISGHRSVSWYQQTPGQGLQFLFEYFSETQRNKGNFPGRFSGRQFSNSRSEMNVSTLELGDSALYLCASSLGDSNYSPLHFGNGTRLTVT.

This chain's CDR3 is CASSLASGLAKNIQYF. The CDR3 coding sequence is TGTGCCAGCAGCTTGGCGTCAGGGCTAGCCAAAAACATTCAGTACTTC. The rearrangement joins TRBV5-4 to TRBJ2-4; D may be TRBD1 (5 bases). Trimming took 0 bases from V and 0 from J, leaving 10 bases between them. This CDR3 has 16 residues. CDR1 SGHNT and CDR2 YYREEE come from the germline V gene (reference sequence).

The V and J genes are TRBV19 and TRBJ2-3; D gene unclear. Germline V gene sequence: CDR1 LNHDA, CDR2 SQIVND (reference sequence). This CDR3 has 18 residues. The V gene lost 5 bases and the J gene lost 5 bases, with 26 bases spanning the gap. The CDR3 nucleotides read TGTGCCAGTAGTCAATCAATCCGGAGACTCGGCACACAAGATACGCAGTATTTT. It specifies CASSQSIRRLGTQDTQYF.

This clone has just one count. The chain carries TRBV19 and TRBJ1-4; no reliable D call. This CDR3 is 12 amino acids long. The ends were cut back, 4 bases at V and 5 bases at J, with 5 bases in the middle. Germline CDR1 and CDR2: LNHDA and SQIVND (reference sequence). CDR3 in amino acids: CASSKRNEKLFF. In nucleotides, the CDR3 is TGTGCCAGTAGTAAGAGGAATGAAAAACTGTTTTTT.

This clone was detected a few times. The CDR3: CASSRTETYEQYF. CDR3 DNA sequence: TGTGCCAGTAGTAGGACAGAAACCTACGAGCAGTACTTC. The chain couples TRBV19 to TRBJ2-7, with a possible D match to TRBD1 (6 bases). In germline, CDR1 is LNHDA, CDR2 SQIVND (reference sequence). V dropped 4 bases and J dropped 2 bases, with 9 bases sitting between them. CDR3 length: 13 amino acids.

In this sample, this clone turned up a few times. This chain links TRBV14 with TRBJ2-5, with TRBD2 identical over 9 bases. The CDR3 contains 17 residues. With 1 base clipped from V and 2 bases from J, the junction kept 8 bases outside the gene matches. CDR1 and CDR2 (germline): SGHDN, FVKESK. The CDR3 sequence: CASSQGSLAGKQETQYF. For the CDR3, the DNA is TGTGCCAGCAGCCAAGGCTCTCTAGCGGGGAAACAAGAGACCCAGTACTTC.

This rearrangement joins TRBV10-1 to TRBJ1-1; D uncertain. V was clipped by 3 bases and J by 4 bases, with 21 bases between them. Germline-derived CDR1 and CDR2 are WNHNN and SYGVQD (reference sequence). This CDR3 has 17 amino acids. The CDR3 loop reads CASSEEGGGRFRTEAFF. The DNA of the CDR3 is TGCGCCAGCAGTGAAGAGGGTGGTGGAAGATTCCGCACTGAAGCTTTCTTT.

The chain employs TRBV28 and TRBJ1-4; tentatively, D is TRBD1 (6 bases). V was cut by 6 bases and J by 4 bases, with 18 bases left in between. This CDR3 has 16 amino acids. Germline V gene lookup returns CDR1 MDHEN and CDR2 SYDVKM. CDR3 in DNA: TGTGCCAGCAGCTCTTCTACAGGGTATGGTAATGAAAAACTGTTTTTT. This translates into CASSSSTGYGNEKLFF.

The chain is built from TRBV27 and TRBJ2-6; D is unresolved. The CDR3 runs to 14 residues. Germline CDR1 reads MNHEY; CDR2 reads SMNVEV (reference sequence). V gave up 3 bases and J gave up 1 base, with 4 bases separating them. The CDR3 sequence is CASSLGSGANVLTF. Here the CDR3 DNA reads TGTGCCAGCAGTTTGGGGTCTGGGGCCAACGTCCTGACTTTC.